This passage covers 2 T cell receptor beta chains from one sample sequenced in a study of cytomegalovirus exposure and HLA in healthy donors (dated by TCRdb to 2016 to 2017). The library was generated by the immunoSEQ multiplex PCR assay. For the multiplex PCR, a mixture combining 60 forward primers for TCR Vbeta segments and 13 reverse primers for TCR Jbeta segments was used. The immuneACCESS repertoire file appears here via TCRdb, limited to in-frame rearrangements. These files lack a portion of the clones; in checked studies, under half of the deficit traces to unresolved V genes, and the cause of the others is not known. The sample data list some 160,000 clones, and 70% to 90% of these were observed just once. The top ten clonotypes cover approximately 2% of the sample. The specimen sequenced was PBMCs. These receptors all stem from a woman between 18 and 30 years old in good health and CMV-seronegative.

The chain uses TRBV5-1 and TRBJ2-3; D might be TRBD2 (7 bases). This CDR3 comprises 14 residues. Trimming stripped 3 bases from V and 8 bases from J, with 16 bases between. From germline, CDR1 is SGHRS and CDR2 YFSETQ. In nucleotides, the CDR3 is TGCGCCAGCAGCTCGGGGGGCTGGCAGGTTACGCAGTATTTT. Protein sequence: CASSSGGWQVTQYF.

V is TRBV20-1 and J is TRBJ2-5; D uncertain. Trimming shortened V by 5 bases and J by 5 bases, and 9 bases separated the two germline ends. CDR1 and CDR2 from the germline V gene are DFQATT and SNEGSKA (reference sequence). This CDR3 is built from 11 residues. The CDR3 nucleotides read TGCAGTGCTCTAGGTCTGGAGACCCAGTACTTC. This gives the protein CSALGLETQYF.